This TCR beta chain was retrieved from a study of identical twins. Trimming shortened V by 6 bases and J by 1 base, and 11 bases separated the two germline ends. The CDR3 consists of 13 residues. Germline V gives CDR1 DFQATT, CDR2 SNEGSKA (reference sequence). TCRdb itself ran the 5' RACE reads through MiXCR, one entry per CDR3 protein. The sample includes some 600,000 distinct CDR3 sequences, roughly 7.1% of them seen just once. Study results and caveats: Shared out-of-frame alpha sequences (those common to twins) showed excess low generation probability.

A word on this clonotype: Antigen: not known.

These same records also appear under a second study, on yellow fever vaccine responses in identical twins.

The sequencing sample was made of PBMCs. This chain uses TRBV20-1 with TRBJ2-3; tentative D call: TRBD1 (5 bases). The sequence was obtained from a woman aged 18-29 years in good health. The CDR3 sequence is CSAAGQRTDTQYF. For the CDR3, the DNA is TGCAGTGCCGCTGGACAACGCACAGATACGCAGTATTTT.